This paragraph covers one T cell receptor (beta chain) sequence. As yet, its antigen is unknown. CDR3 length: 18 amino acids. V lost 6 bases to trimming and J lost 2 bases; unmatched junction nucleotides: 11. The germline gives CDR1 MNHEY, CDR2 SMNVEV (reference sequence). This specimen belongs to a study of T cell responses to AZD1222 COVID-19 vaccine. TCRdb's table, derived via immunoSEQ multiplex PCR, lists solely in-frame clones and lacks some. This table holds fewer than 90,000 clones, 87% found once. Whole-study results and caveats: Only a handful of people who got AZD1222 tested seropositive at baseline. Researchers report vaccine-associated CD4 TCRs spanning spike, with dominance at 160-218 and 743-854.

The receptor was isolated from an adult in good health. The specimen comprised peripheral blood, sampled on day 0 of AZD1222 vaccination. This sequence joins TRBV27 and TRBJ2-2; the match to TRBD2 covers 11 bases. The CDR3 DNA reads as TGTGCCAGCAGGACTAGCGGGACTCTCCACAGAAACACCGGGGAGCTGTTTTTT. This codes for CASRTSGTLHRNTGELFF.